This TCR beta chain was recovered during a study of blood T cell repertoires in COVID-19. This CDR3 region has 16 residues. CDR1 and CDR2 from the germline V gene are SGHTA and FQGNSA. V was clipped by 7 bases and J by 1 base, with 16 bases between them. The repertoire was sequenced with immunoSEQ multiplex PCR; TCRdb's copy has only in-frame clones and lacks some. The data contain a few hundred thousand clones, more than 70% of them singletons. V usage is TRBV7-2 and J usage is TRBJ2-2; no firm D call. Sequenced material: peripheral blood. The receptor comes from a woman older than 75 with acute or convalescent COVID-19. The CDR3 spells CASTTYTKLNTGELFF. For the CDR3, the DNA is TGTGCCAGCACCACCTATACCAAGTTGAACACCGGGGAGCTGTTTTTT.